This T cell receptor (beta chain) was obtained from a study of shared clonotypes between healthy human individuals. Study outcomes and limitations: Exclusively blood specimens were collected; tissue repertoires likely differ.

Remarks on this clone: Its antigen is unknown.

CDR3 length: 15 amino acids. Per the germline V gene, CDR1 is SGHTA and CDR2 is FQGTGA. The V segment lost 3 bases and the J segment 2 bases; nucleotides outside the gene matches: 4. An approximately 180 ng quantity of DNA, 25,000 to 35,000 T cell genomes, went into the sorted-subset replicate PCRs. TCRdb's table, derived via immunoSEQ multiplex PCR, lists solely in-frame clones and lacks some. In the table there are roughly 1 million clones, around 76% of which are singletons. The chain combines TRBV7-3 with TRBJ2-5; the match to TRBD1 covers 9 bases. This sequence originates from a man aged 18 to 35 in good health. Sequencing input: memory CD4+ T cells sorted from blood. Stated subset: CD45RA-negative fraction. The CDR3: CASSLMTGGQETQYF. In DNA, the CDR3 is TGTGCCAGCAGCTTGATGACAGGGGGGCAAGAGACCCAGTACTTC.